Listed below are T cell receptor beta chains from one sample, sequenced in a study of cytomegalovirus exposure and HLA in healthy donors. Assay used: immunoSEQ multiplex PCR; TCRdb lists only in-frame clones, some missing. The sample has around 97,000 clones; around 60% are singletons. Material for sequencing was PBMCs. These receptors originate from a woman between 45 and 65 years old in good health and CMV-seronegative. The CDR3 runs from the conserved cysteine through the conserved F or W. Each record gives: clone size, D gene, V gene, J gene, CDR3 protein, CDR3 DNA. A D gene is named only where the DNA matches it firmly. Not every row has a clone size; where given, it reads once, few, many or a size class.

>.|.|TRBV4-2|TRBJ2-1
CASSQDPLAYREQFF
TGTGCCAGCAGCCAAGACCCCCTAGCGTATCGCGAGCAGTTCTTC
>once|.|TRBV18|TRBJ2-3
CASSPPLAESTDTQYF
TGTGCCAGCTCACCGCCTTTAGCGGAGAGCACAGATACGCAGTATTTT
>few|.|TRBV6-1|TRBJ1-5
CASSEITRSNQPQHF
TGTGCCAGCAGTGAAATCACCAGAAGCAATCAGCCCCAGCATTTT
>few|TRBD2|TRBV5-1|TRBJ2-1
CASSDSGTSYNEQFF
TGCGCCAGCAGCGATAGCGGGACCTCCTACAATGAGCAGTTCTTC
>few|.|TRBV7-9|TRBJ1-4
CASSLLVAGAEKLFF
TGTGCCAGCAGCTTACTTGTAGCAGGGGCTGAAAAACTGTTTTTT
>.|.|TRBV29-1|TRBJ2-2
CSVEDPLATGELFF
TGCAGCGTTGAAGACCCCCTAGCGACCGGGGAGCTGTTTTTT
>.|.|TRBV7-2|TRBJ2-7
CASRGRGYEQYF
TGTGCCAGCAGGGGGAGAGGCTACGAGCAGTACTTC
>.|.|TRBV5-1|TRBJ2-5
CASSLVTGDATQYF
TGCGCCAGCAGCTTGGTAACGGGAGACGCGACCCAGTACTTC
>few|.|TRBV6-1|TRBJ1-4
CASSEGGLRLFF
TGTGCCAGCAGTGAAGGGGGCCTCCGACTGTTTTTT
>.|TRBD1|TRBV9|TRBJ1-2
CASSVGTGGGSNGYTF
TGTGCCAGCAGCGTAGGTACAGGGGGCGGGAGCAATGGCTACACCTTC
>.|TRBD2|TRBV5-1|TRBJ2-1
CASSLAGTRQTEQFF
TGCGCCAGCAGCTTGGCCGGGACTAGACAGACAGAGCAGTTCTTC
>.|TRBD1|TRBV11-3|TRBJ1-2
CASSPVGTGGVLSGYTF
TGTGCCAGCAGCCCAGTGGGGACAGGGGGCGTGTTATCTGGCTACACCTTC
>.|TRBD1|TRBV7-2|TRBJ1-1
CASSPGQGVGNTEAFF
TGTGCCAGCAGCCCGGGACAGGGCGTTGGGAACACTGAAGCTTTCTTT
>.|TRBD2|TRBV5-1|TRBJ2-1
CASSLVFEREAGNEQFF
TGCGCCAGCAGCTTGGTGTTCGAGCGGGAGGCCGGCAATGAGCAGTTCTTC
>.|TRBD2|TRBV5-4|TRBJ2-2
CASSKTSGNTGELFF
TGTGCCAGCAGCAAGACTAGCGGGAACACCGGGGAGCTGTTTTTT
>.|.|TRBV11-2|TRBJ2-3
CASSFDYFTQYF
TGTGCCAGCAGCTTCGACTATTTTACGCAGTATTTT
>.|TRBD2|TRBV11-3|TRBJ2-3
CASSLEWAGGADTQYF
TGTGCCAGCAGCTTAGAATGGGCGGGAGGGGCAGATACGCAGTATTTT
>.|.|TRBV28|TRBJ2-1
CASSGRGSYNEQFF
TGTGCCAGCAGCGGGCGGGGATCCTACAATGAGCAGTTCTTC
>.|.|TRBV28|TRBJ1-2
CASSLGRYGYTF
TGTGCCAGCAGTTTAGGCCGCTATGGCTACACCTTC
>once|TRBD2|TRBV4-2|TRBJ2-4
CASSQTSGGADIQYF
TGTGCCAGCAGCCAAACTAGCGGGGGAGCGGACATTCAGTACTTC
>.|.|TRBV23-1|TRBJ2-1
CASSQSETPTYNEQFF
TGCGCCAGCAGTCAATCGGAGACTCCTACCTACAATGAGCAGTTCTTC
>.|TRBD1|TRBV29-1|TRBJ1-4
CSVKMDRDEKLFF
TGCAGCGTTAAGATGGACAGGGATGAAAAACTGTTTTTT
>.|.|TRBV9|TRBJ2-7
CASSASSLVSYEQYF
TGTGCCAGCAGCGCATCTTCCCTAGTGAGCTACGAGCAGTACTTC
>.|TRBD1|TRBV28|TRBJ1-2
CASSLGQGAGSYGYTF
TGTGCCAGCAGTTTGGGACAGGGGGCAGGGTCATATGGCTACACCTTC
>few|.|TRBV23-1|TRBJ2-3
CASSPGTGDTDTQYF
TGCGCCAGCAGTCCCGGGACGGGGGACACAGATACGCAGTATTTT
>.|TRBD2|TRBV4-1|TRBJ2-5
CASSPGKRGDLQETQYF
TGCGCCAGCAGCCCAGGGAAGCGGGGGGACCTACAAGAGACCCAGTACTTC
>.|TRBD1|TRBV7-2|TRBJ2-7
CASSLFRGNNEQYF
TGTGCCAGCAGCTTATTCAGGGGGAACAACGAGCAGTACTTC
>.|.|TRBV5-1|TRBJ2-1
CASSFSGFNEQFF
TGCGCCAGCAGCTTTTCGGGGTTTAATGAGCAGTTCTTC
>.|TRBD2|TRBV7-3|TRBJ2-1
CASSLTIAGGEEQFF
TGTGCCAGCAGCTTAACTATAGCGGGAGGGGAGGAGCAGTTCTTC
>.|.|TRBV6-5|TRBJ2-4
CASSYSWDSRNIQYF
TGTGCCAGCAGTTACTCTTGGGACTCTCGGAACATTCAGTACTTC
>.|TRBD1|TRBV27|TRBJ2-3
CASSLTQGAADTQYF
TGTGCCAGCAGCCTCACCCAGGGGGCCGCAGATACGCAGTATTTT
>.|.|TRBV19|TRBJ2-7
CASSITVAYEQYF
TGTGCCAGTAGTATTACAGTTGCCTACGAGCAGTACTTC
>.|TRBD1|TRBV10-3|TRBJ2-7
CAISGQDYEQYF
TGTGCCATCTCCGGACAGGACTACGAGCAGTACTTC
>.|TRBD2|TRBV19|TRBJ2-1
CASSIVRLAGYNEQFF
TGTGCCAGTAGTATAGTGCGGCTAGCGGGCTACAATGAGCAGTTCTTC
>few|.|TRBV7-9|TRBJ2-5
CASSSGSESETQYF
TGTGCCAGCAGCTCCGGGTCCGAGAGTGAGACCCAGTACTTC
>.|TRBD1|TRBV10-3|TRBJ2-2
CAITRDRVTGELFF
TGTGCCATCACCCGGGACAGGGTCACCGGGGAGCTGTTTTTT
>.|TRBD1|TRBV7-2|TRBJ2-1
CASSLGGRQGNEQFF
TGTGCCAGCAGCTTAGGAGGGAGACAGGGAAATGAGCAGTTCTTC
>once|TRBD1|TRBV7-2|TRBJ2-7
CASSYNQGALGEQYF
TGTGCCAGCAGCTATAACCAGGGGGCGTTGGGCGAGCAGTACTTC
>.|.|TRBV10-2|TRBJ1-5
CASSESGRGQPQHF
TGCGCCAGCAGTGAGTCTGGCAGGGGACAGCCCCAGCATTTT
>.|.|TRBV19|TRBJ1-1
CASSGRRINTEAFF
TGTGCCAGTAGTGGCAGGAGGATTAACACTGAAGCTTTCTTT
>once|.|TRBV2|TRBJ2-7
CASSPEDSFYEQYF
TGTGCCAGTTCCCCCGAGGACTCTTTCTACGAGCAGTACTTC
>once|.|TRBV11-3|TRBJ2-7
CASSSISYEQYF
TGTGCCAGCAGCTCCATCTCCTACGAGCAGTACTTC
>.|TRBD1|TRBV2|TRBJ1-1
CASRGQMNTEAFF
TGTGCCAGCAGGGGACAGATGAACACTGAAGCTTTCTTT
>.|.|TRBV11-2|TRBJ2-6
CASSPPYRSGAPGNVLTF
TGTGCCAGCAGCCCACCGTATAGGTCTGGGGCACCCGGCAACGTCCTGACTTTC
>few|TRBD2|TRBV13|TRBJ2-5
CASSELAGGKETQYF
TGTGCCAGCAGCGAATTAGCGGGGGGGAAAGAGACCCAGTACTTC
>once|TRBD1|TRBV6-1|TRBJ2-1
CASSEPGQGGDEQFF
TGTGCCAGCAGTGAACCGGGACAGGGCGGCGATGAGCAGTTCTTC
>.|TRBD2|TRBV19|TRBJ2-3
CASSPLTTRGGSSQYF
TGTGCCAGTAGCCCCCTCACTACGCGGGGGGGCAGTTCGCAGTATTTT
>.|TRBD1|TRBV4-2|TRBJ2-3
CASSERDRGSGDTQYF
TGTGCCAGCAGCGAGCGGGACAGGGGCTCGGGAGATACGCAGTATTTT
>.|.|TRBV19|TRBJ1-2
CASSIGPGASYGYTF
TGTGCCAGTAGTATAGGTCCAGGGGCGAGCTATGGCTACACCTTC
>.|TRBD1|TRBV27|TRBJ1-1
CASSTTGANTEAFF
TGTGCCAGCAGTACGACAGGGGCAAACACTGAAGCTTTCTTT
>few|.|TRBV10-3|TRBJ2-1
CATNRLDNNEQFF
TGTGCCACTAATCGCCTGGACAACAATGAGCAGTTCTTC
>.|TRBD1|TRBV6-5|TRBJ1-5
CASREGQGNQPQHF
TGTGCCAGCAGGGAGGGACAGGGGAATCAGCCCCAGCATTTT
>.|.|TRBV11-3|TRBJ2-3
CASSRYRAGTDTQYF
TGTGCCAGCAGCCGGTACAGGGCAGGCACAGATACGCAGTATTTT
>few|.|TRBV7-9|TRBJ1-2
CASSFGQNYGYTF
TGTGCCAGCAGCTTTGGACAGAACTATGGCTACACCTTC
>.|.|TRBV2|TRBJ2-4
CASSKEGPLQKAIQYF
TGTGCCAGCAGTAAGGAGGGACCCCTCCAAAAAGCCATTCAGTACTTC
>.|.|TRBV13|TRBJ2-1
CASSFPTNEQFF
TGTGCCAGCAGCTTCCCTACCAATGAGCAGTTCTTC